These 12 T cell receptor beta chains originate from one sample sequenced in a study of blood T cell repertoires in COVID-19. Repertoires were generated with immunoSEQ multiplex PCR, while TCRdb's copy carries only in-frame clones and drops some. Of 100,000 to 150,000 clones listed, about 72% are singletons. Sequenced input: peripheral blood. These receptors were obtained from a woman in her 70s with acute or convalescent COVID-19.

The chain links TRBV7-2 to TRBJ2-3; 7 bases are shared with TRBD2. Germline V CDR1 and CDR2: SGHTA, FQGNSA. This CDR3 is 18 amino acids long. Trimming took 2 bases from V and 5 from J; bases not matched to a gene: 16. This CDR3 is CASSLRGVLTIIGDTQYF. The CDR3 DNA follows: TGTGCCAGCAGCTTACGGGGGGTTTTGACGATTATAGGAGATACGCAGTATTTT.

There are a few counts of this clone. The J gene is TRBJ1-6, the V gene TRBV28; TRBD1 aligns across 9 bases. The CDR3 totals 13 residues. Germline CDR1 MDHEN, CDR2 SYDVKM. V dropped 6 bases and J dropped 10; count of bases not matched to a gene: 4. Here the CDR3 reads CASRDTGGSPLHF. The DNA for the CDR3 is TGTGCCAGCAGGGATACAGGGGGCTCACCCCTCCACTTT.

This clone was observed once. The chain uses TRBV11-2 and TRBJ2-3; the match to TRBD2 covers 8 bases. The CDR3 contains 15 residues. Germline assignment: CDR1 SGHAT and CDR2 FQNNGV. The V and J ends lost 2 bases and 4 bases, in that order; junction bases with no gene match: 5. The CDR3 region is CASSLRAGVSDTQYF. In DNA, the CDR3 is TGTGCCAGCAGCTTAAGAGCGGGAGTCTCAGATACGCAGTATTTT. Together with reference TRBV11-2 and TRBJ2-3, the CDR3 gives the full variable domain: EAGVAQSPRYKIIEKRQSVAFWCNPISGHATLYWYQQILGQGPKLLIQFQNNGVVDDSQLPKDRFSAERLKGVDSTLKIQPAKLEDSAVYLCASSLRAGVSDTQYFGPGTRLTVL.

This clone has only a few counts. Here the CDR3 DNA reads TGTGCCAGCAGAGTAGCGACCAGCTCCTACGAGCAGTACTTC. It is translated as CASRVATSSYEQYF. V gene TRBV6-6 combines with J gene TRBJ2-7; a possible D gene is TRBD2 (5 bases). Trimming left V 6 bases short and J 0 bases short, with 12 bases between. CDR1 and CDR2 from the germline V gene are MNHNY and SVGAGI (reference sequence). CDR3 length: 14 amino acids.

The chain is built from TRBV11-2 and TRBJ2-7, with unresolved D. Germline CDR1 SGHAT, CDR2 FQNNGV. The CDR3 spans 15 residues. V gave up 5 bases and J gave up 4 bases, with 18 bases separating them. Written as DNA, the CDR3 is TGTGCCAGCAGCCCAGCCCCTCCCCTAGTTTACGAGCAGTACTTC. Translated, it gives CASSPAPPLVYEQYF.

This clone was seen only once. The rearrangement uses TRBV6-1 and TRBJ1-5; 7 nucleotides agree with TRBD1. The junction had 6 bases not matched to a gene; V was cut back by 3 bases and J by 1 base. Germline loops: CDR1 MNHNS, CDR2 SASEGT. CDR3 length: 16 amino acids. CDR3 in DNA: TGTGCCAGCAGTGATCTCAGGGGGTTAAGCAATCAGCCCCAGCATTTT. Its translation is CASSDLRGLSNQPQHF.

The chain is built from TRBV25-1 and TRBJ1-2; weak D call: TRBD1 (6 bases). V dropped 5 bases and J dropped 5 bases, with 6 bases sitting between them. Germline V gene data show CDR1 as MGHDK and CDR2 as SYGVNS. CDR3 size: 11 residues. CDR3 amino acids: CASSQGYGYTF. The CDR3 coding sequence is TGTGCCAGCAGTCAGGGGTATGGCTACACCTTC.

The chain links TRBV5-4 to TRBJ2-2; D is possibly TRBD1 (6 bases). The CDR3 loop spans 16 amino acids. V gave up 0 bases and J gave up 5 bases, with 14 bases separating them. CDR1 and CDR2 (germline): SGHNT, YYREEE (reference sequence). The CDR3 reads CASSLAGRGWTGELFF. The CDR3 DNA follows: TGTGCCAGCAGCTTGGCCGGCAGGGGATGGACCGGGGAGCTGTTTTTT.

V and J are TRBV5-4 and TRBJ2-3; no clear D gene. CDR3 length: 13 amino acids. V lost 5 bases, J lost 0 bases, and 7 bases lay in between. Per the germline V gene, CDR1 is SGHNT and CDR2 is YYREEE (reference sequence). The CDR3 here is CASRTTSTDTQYF. DNA of the CDR3: TGTGCCAGCAGGACAACTAGCACAGATACGCAGTATTTT.

The V and J genes are TRBV6-5 and TRBJ2-6, with 7 bases fitting TRBD1. Germline V gene data show CDR1 as MNHEY and CDR2 as SVGAGI. V lost 2 bases to trimming and J lost 2 bases; unmatched junction nucleotides: 0. CDR3 size: 15 residues. CDR3 protein: CASSYGTAGANVLTF. The CDR3 bases are TGTGCCAGCAGTTACGGGACAGCTGGGGCCAACGTCCTGACTTTC.

The chain uses TRBV5-8 and TRBJ2-1, with D perhaps TRBD2 (5 bases). Trimming removed 4 bases at V and 7 bases at J, with 21 bases between. Germline CDR1 is SGHTS and CDR2 is YDEGEE. There are 16 residues in the CDR3. DNA for the CDR3: TGTGCCAGCAGCCTGGACTGGGCTGGCTCCCGAAATGAGCAGTTCTTC. As protein: CASSLDWAGSRNEQFF.

This chain uses TRBV18 with TRBJ1-4; 7 bases align to TRBD1. The CDR3 length is 15 residues. J lost 4 bases, V lost 3 bases, and 5 bases had no gene match. Germline loops: CDR1 KGHSH, CDR2 LQKENI. CDR3 region: CASSPLGTVNEKLFF. The CDR3 DNA follows: TGTGCCAGCTCACCGCTTGGGACAGTTAATGAAAAACTGTTTTTT. The full variable domain, its missing parts supplied by reference TRBV18 and TRBJ1-4, is NAGVMQNPRHLVRRRGQEARLRCSPMKGHSHVYWYRQLPEEGLKFMVYLQKENIIDESGMPKERFSAEFPKEGPSILRIQQVVRGDSAAYFCASSPLGTVNEKLFFGSGTQLSVL.